These 9 T cell receptor beta chains were all obtained from the same sample, sequenced in a study of spatial heterogeneity in lung cancer. TCRdb re-analysed the 5' RACE reads in MiXCR, keeping a single row per CDR3 protein. Among 7,000 to 10,000 distinct CDR3 sequences listed, about a sixth were seen once. Time point described: sample taken at primary tumor resection. The sequencing here drew on normal lung tissue next to the tumor, taken at surgery. Source of these receptors: a male donor with early-stage non-small cell lung cancer.

This clonotype was picked up many times. The chain employs TRBV6-6 and TRBJ1-1; possible D gene TRBD1, 5 bases. CDR3 size: 16 residues. V was clipped by 5 bases and J by 1 base, with 17 bases between them. CDR1 MNHNY and CDR2 SVGAGI come from the germline V gene (reference sequence). The CDR3 nucleotides read TGTGCCAGCAGTCTACCGCAGGGTAGTGGGAACACTGAAGCTTTCTTT. Protein: CASSLPQGSGNTEAFF.

The chain has TRBV18 and TRBJ1-6; 8 bases are a match to TRBD1. Germline V gene data show CDR1 as KGHSH and CDR2 as LQKENI. The CDR3 runs 14 residues. The V and J ends lost 6 bases and 7 bases, in that order; junction bases with no gene match: 5. This CDR3 reads CASSQQGVNSPLHF. Written as DNA, the CDR3 is TGTGCCAGCTCGCAACAGGGGGTCAATTCACCCCTCCACTTT.

Turning to this clonotype: The junction does not match germline at one end; this may be a read error. The J gene is TRBJ2-2, the V gene TRBV7-7; D is ambiguous. Per germline, CDR1 SSHAT and CDR2 FNYEAQ (reference sequence). The CDR3 sequence is 14 residues long. The CDR3 nucleotides read TGTGCTAGCAGTCCCCTCCGGACCGGCGGGGAGCTGTTTTTT. The encoded protein is CASSPLRTGGELFF.

This clonotype was detected a few times. The V gene is TRBV5-1, the J gene TRBJ2-5; 7 nucleotides match TRBD2. The germline CDR1 and CDR2 sequences are SGHRS and YFSETQ. This CDR3 comprises 14 residues. With V trimmed by 4 bases and J by 0 bases, 3 bases remained unmatched. The CDR3 DNA reads TGCGCCAGCAGCCCTAGCGGATACCAAGAGACCCAGTACTTC. Its translation is CASSPSGYQETQYF.

This clonotype was found a few times. The rearrangement uses TRBV20-1 and TRBJ2-3; D unclear. Trimming removed 3 bases from V and 4 bases from J, with 11 bases in between. The CDR3 is 13 amino acids. CDR1 DFQATT and CDR2 SNEGSKA come from the germline V gene (reference sequence). The CDR3 loop reads CSASRQAADTQYF. CDR3 coding DNA: TGCAGTGCTAGTCGGCAAGCCGCAGATACGCAGTATTTT.

The rearrangement uses TRBV18 and TRBJ1-5; possible D gene TRBD1, 6 bases. This CDR3 is 14 amino acids long. Looked up from germline, CDR1 is KGHSH and CDR2 is LQKENI. V was shortened by 6 bases and J by 2 bases, with 11 bases between the two germline ends. The CDR3 reads CASSLDSGNQPQHF. CDR3 nucleotides: TGTGCCAGCTCCCTGGACAGCGGCAATCAGCCCCAGCATTTT. The full variable domain, with the rest looked up from reference TRBV18 and TRBJ1-5, is NAGVMQNPRHLVRRRGQEARLRCSPMKGHSHVYWYRQLPEEGLKFMVYLQKENIIDESGMPKERFSAEFPKEGPSILRIQQVVRGDSAAYFCASSLDSGNQPQHFGDGTRLSIL.

The rearrangement uses TRBV7-2 and TRBJ2-2; D not certain. The germline V gene encodes CDR1 SGHTA and CDR2 FQGNSA. The CDR3 runs 14 residues. With 4 bases removed from V and 1 base from J, the gap between germline ends came to 7 bases. The CDR3 is CASSYVENTGELFF. The DNA of the CDR3 is TGTGCCAGCAGCTACGTAGAGAACACCGGGGAGCTGTTTTTT.

The chain has TRBV7-9 and TRBJ1-4; perhaps TRBD1 as D (5 bases). Germline V gives CDR1 SEHNR, CDR2 FQNEAQ (reference sequence). V shed 5 bases and J shed 7 bases, with 17 bases lying between them. This CDR3 spans 15 amino acids. The CDR3 DNA is TGTGCCAGCAGCCCCTCAGCCGGGGCGGGTGAAAAACTGTTTTTT. It encodes CASSPSAGAGEKLFF.

This clonotype was detected only a few times. The rearrangement uses TRBV20-1 and TRBJ2-3; TRBD2 matches at 8 bases. Germline V CDR1 and CDR2: DFQATT, SNEGSKA (reference sequence). This CDR3 has 17 amino acids. Unmatched junction bases numbered 14, after V lost 5 bases and J lost 1 base. CDR3 sequence (DNA): TGCAGTGCTCTCATGGCTAGCGGGCTCAGGGGCACAGATACGCAGTATTTT. This translates into CSALMASGLRGTDTQYF.